The 20 T cell receptor beta chains below were found in one sample sequenced in a study of T-cell reconstitution after alpha-beta-depleted transplantation in children. Unique molecular identifiers were incorporated into the prepared TCRbeta library. TCRdb re-called the PCR reads with MiXCR, one entry per CDR3 protein. The table records 500,000 to 650,000 distinct CDR3 sequences, about an eighth of them present only once. Sample: PBMCs, mostly from graft donor cells, taken 360 days after TCRalphabeta/CD19-depleted stem cell transplant. These receptors were obtained from a male patient between 10 and 17 years old who had a stem cell transplant for acute myeloid leukemia, so the T cells may come from the graft donor.

The chain couples TRBV7-9 to TRBJ1-1; 11 positions agree with TRBD1. CDR1 and CDR2 from the germline V gene are SEHNR and FQNEAQ (reference sequence). V lost 5 bases to trimming and J lost 3 bases; unmatched junction nucleotides: 5. This CDR3 is 15 amino acids long. The CDR3 nucleotides are TGTGCCAGCAGCCCAGGACAGGGGGCGGACACTGAAGCTTTCTTT. Protein: CASSPGQGADTEAFF.

This clonotype has a handful of counts. V and J are TRBV20-1 and TRBJ2-1; D assignment may be TRBD1 or TRBD2 (5 bases each). The CDR3 has 14 residues. CDR1 and CDR2 (germline): DFQATT, SNEGSKA (reference sequence). The ends were cut back, 0 bases at V and 5 bases at J, with 11 bases in the middle. The DNA of the CDR3 is TGCAGTGCTAGAGATGGGGACCATCACAATGAGCAGTTCTTC. Encoded protein: CSARDGDHHNEQFF.

This chain uses TRBV6-2 or TRBV6-3 with TRBJ2-5; TRBD1 might be the D (6 bases). The CDR3 sequence is 15 residues long. Per the germline V gene, CDR1 is MNHEY and CDR2 is SVGEGT. Trimming shortened V by 4 bases and J by 3 bases, and 15 bases separated the two germline ends. The CDR3: CASSWAGVVEETQYF. CDR3 sequence (DNA): TGTGCCAGCAGTTGGGCAGGGGTCGTTGAAGAGACCCAGTACTTC.

This clonotype has a count of ten or more. V usage is TRBV29-1 and J usage is TRBJ2-7; either TRBD1 or TRBD2 may supply D (5 bases each). The CDR3 runs 12 residues. Germline values: CDR1 SQVTM, CDR2 ANQGSEA. V lost 5 bases, J lost 10 bases, and 18 bases lay in between. The CDR3 coding sequence is TGCAGCGTTATACTCCCCGGGACCCAACAGTACTTC. This sequence encodes CSVILPGTQQYF.

The chain joins TRBV5-1 to TRBJ2-4; D uncertain. Germline CDR1 SGHRS, CDR2 YFSETQ. The V and J ends lost 5 bases and 4 bases respectively, with 7 bases between them. The length of the CDR3 is 12 residues. In DNA form, the CDR3 reads TGCGCCAGCAGGGCAGTTAAAAACATTCAGTACTTC. Translating it yields CASRAVKNIQYF.

This clonotype was recorded at least ten times. This chain uses TRBV20-1 with TRBJ2-7, with D perhaps matching TRBD2 (5 bases). Between the trimmed V and J ends, which lost 6 bases and 0 bases, there was a span of 12 bases. The CDR3 totals 13 residues. Germline CDR1 and CDR2: DFQATT and SNEGSKA (reference sequence). As DNA, the CDR3 is TGCAGTGCGGAAGACTATACCTCCTACGAGCAGTACTTC. Amino acid sequence: CSAEDYTSYEQYF.

The chain links TRBV4-3 to TRBJ2-5, with unresolved D. Germline V gives CDR1 LGHNA, CDR2 YSLEER. V was shortened by 0 bases and J by 5 bases, with 10 bases between the two germline ends. This CDR3 spans 14 amino acids. The CDR3 bases are TGCGCCAGCAGCCAAGATGGGGTAGGGGAGACCCAGTACTTC. It is translated as CASSQDGVGETQYF.

The rearrangement joins TRBV29-1 to TRBJ1-2, with D perhaps TRBD1 (5 bases). Germline CDR1 reads SQVTM; CDR2 reads ANQGSEA. There are 13 residues in the CDR3. V was trimmed by 8 bases and J by 6 bases, leaving 19 bases between them. The CDR3 DNA follows: TGCAGCTTTACCCTTTCATGGGGGAATGGCTACACCTTC. Residues: CSFTLSWGNGYTF.

V is TRBV20-1 and J is TRBJ2-7; D is undetermined. From germline, CDR1 is DFQATT and CDR2 SNEGSKA (reference sequence). V was cut by 2 bases and J by 3 bases, with 14 bases left in between. The length of the CDR3 is 14 residues. CDR3 DNA: TGCAGTGCTAGACTCACGGAGAAAGTCTACGAGCAGTACTTC. Translation: CSARLTEKVYEQYF.

This clonotype was recorded many times. CDR3 protein: CSVGRGPEQFF. The DNA of the CDR3 is TGCAGCGTGGGGCGGGGCCCCGAGCAGTTCTTC. The gene calls are TRBV29-1 and TRBJ2-1; possibly TRBD2 for D (6 bases). Germline lookup yields CDR1 SQVTM and CDR2 ANQGSEA. The CDR3 covers 11 residues. V lost 6 bases and J lost 10, with 13 bases in between.

This sequence joins TRBV28 and TRBJ2-7; D is ambiguous. CDR1 is MDHEN, CDR2 SYDVKM, per germline. V shed 5 bases and J shed 7 bases, with 12 bases lying between them. CDR3 length: 12 amino acids. The CDR3 spells CASSPGRLEQYF. The CDR3 bases are TGTGCCAGCAGTCCCGGACGTCTTGAGCAGTACTTC.

The chain is built from TRBV5-1 and TRBJ2-7; TRBD2 is a possible D gene (5 bases). The germline V and J ends were trimmed by 9 bases and 1 base, with 17 bases remaining between them. CDR1 is SGHRS and CDR2 is YFSETQ in the germline V gene. This CDR3 is built from 14 residues. The CDR3, as DNA: TGCGCCACCATGGCAGCGGTTGATTCCTACGAGCAGTACTTC. Encoded protein: CATMAAVDSYEQYF.

This clonotype occurred many times. The chain recombines TRBV4-1 with TRBJ2-2; 9 bases line up with TRBD2. Unmatched junction bases numbered 8, after V lost 0 bases and J lost 6 bases. Germline V gives CDR1 MGHRA, CDR2 YSYEKL. There are 17 residues in the CDR3. The CDR3 loop reads CASSQEGLAGKSGELFF. The CDR3 DNA reads as TGCGCCAGCAGCCAAGAAGGGCTAGCGGGAAAGTCCGGGGAGCTGTTTTTT.

The rearrangement uses TRBV7-2 and TRBJ2-7, with TRBD2 identical over 9 bases. Germline CDR1 and CDR2: SGHTA and FQGNSA. This CDR3 has 15 residues. The V and J ends lost 5 bases and 2 bases, in that order; junction bases with no gene match: 7. CDR3 in amino acids: CASSPSGTQTYEQYF. The CDR3 nucleotides are TGTGCCAGCAGCCCTAGCGGGACCCAAACCTACGAGCAGTACTTC.

This clonotype has only a few counts. The rearrangement uses TRBV5-1 and TRBJ2-5, with 11 nucleotides matching TRBD1. The CDR3 length is 19 residues. Per germline, CDR1 SGHRS and CDR2 YFSETQ. V trimming: 4 bases; J trimming: 4 bases; junction bases outside the gene matches: 18. The CDR3 region is CASSRKSHRDRGRVETQYF. CDR3 DNA sequence: TGCGCCAGCAGCCGGAAATCTCACCGGGACAGGGGGAGAGTAGAGACCCAGTACTTC.

The rearrangement joins TRBV11-2 to TRBJ2-2, with D perhaps matching TRBD1 (6 bases). There are 16 residues in the CDR3. The germline V and J ends were trimmed by 5 bases and 5 bases, with 18 bases remaining between them. Germline-derived CDR1 and CDR2 are SGHAT and FQNNGV. In nucleotides, the CDR3 is TGTGCCAGCAGCCCCGGGACAACCCTCCTTACCGGGGAGCTGTTTTTT. Protein sequence: CASSPGTTLLTGELFF.

A few counts support this clonotype. J is TRBJ2-7 and V is TRBV5-1; D gene uncertain. Germline-derived CDR1 and CDR2 are SGHRS and YFSETQ. The V end lost 4 bases, the J end lost 5 bases, and 13 bases lay between the germline ends. The CDR3 consists of 13 residues. CDR3 in DNA: TGCGCCAGCAGCGACCGTCGCGGCCACGAGCAGTACTTC. Its protein product is CASSDRRGHEQYF.

This clonotype was observed many times. V gene TRBV4-3 combines with J gene TRBJ2-1; 12 nucleotides agree with TRBD2. The germline gives CDR1 LGHNA, CDR2 YSLEER. This CDR3 is built from 16 residues. The V gene end was trimmed by 0 bases and the J gene end by 9 bases; junction bases not matched to a gene: 6. The CDR3 is CASSQETSGGILEQFF. The CDR3 DNA reads as TGCGCCAGCAGCCAAGAGACTAGCGGGGGCATCCTTGAGCAGTTCTTC.

This clonotype has a count of ten or more. The rearrangement joins TRBV20-1 to TRBJ2-1; the D gene is possibly TRBD2 (6 bases). The CDR3 covers 16 residues. Trimming stripped 0 bases from V and 0 bases from J, with 12 bases between. The germline V gene encodes CDR1 DFQATT and CDR2 SNEGSKA (reference sequence). The CDR3 nucleotides read TGCAGTGCTAGAGATCTAGCGCGAGCCTCCTACAATGAGCAGTTCTTC. Translation: CSARDLARASYNEQFF.

This clonotype occurred a few times. This chain connects TRBV4-2 to TRBJ2-2; D is ambiguous. This CDR3 has 16 residues. Per germline, CDR1 LGHNA and CDR2 YNFKEQ. V was cut by 0 bases and J by 1 base, with 9 bases left in between. DNA for the CDR3: TGTGCCAGCAGCCAAGAAAGCGCCAGGAACACCGGGGAGCTGTTTTTT. Its translation is CASSQESARNTGELFF.